The clone carrying this TCR beta chain occurred many times. The antigen is not known. One end of the junction does not line up with germline, which may come from a read error. The entry originates in a study of T cell repertoires in cytomegalovirus infection. The overall study: Indications came from public TCR beta signatures; they pointed to CMV infection and to a matching HLA type.

CDR3 length: 15 amino acids. Germline CDR1 is SGHTA and CDR2 is FQGNSA. Overall study findings and caveats: Summed frequency of shared TCR beta families picked out CMV carriers who also had the relevant HLA. Ex vivo responses were dominated by HLA-C-restricted CMV-specific TCR beta clonotypes.

TCRdb ran MiXCR on the reads and lists one entry per CDR3 protein. The repertoire includes about 680,000 distinct CDR3 sequences, 20% to 30% of them detected once, and approximately 8% sits in the top ten. V and J are TRBV7-2 and TRBJ2-5, with 11 positions matching TRBD2. Sequences were obtained from CD8+ T cells from PBMCs. The TCR was taken from a human donor in good health (CMV status not recorded). Some clones in this sample may be carry-over from other donors' samples. The CDR3: CASSLAGGLQETQYF. DNA for the CDR3: TGTGCCAGCAGCCTAGCGGGGGGACTACAAGAGACCCAGTACTTC. The entire variable domain, with the rest obtained from reference TRBV7-2 and TRBJ2-5, is as follows: GAGVSQSPSNKVTEKGKDVELRCDPISGHTALYWYRQSLGQGLEFLIYFQGNSAPDKSGLPSDRFSAERTGGSVSTLTIQRTQQEDSAVYLCASSLAGGLQETQYFGPGTRLLVL.